A selection of T cell receptor beta chains follows, all from one sample in a study of T-cell memory formation after mild COVID-19. TCRdb re-called the 5' RACE reads through MiXCR, storing one row per CDR3 protein. Among 90,000 to 120,000 distinct CDR3 sequences, roughly a sixth were seen once, and the ten largest hold roughly 5.5%. The sample was PBMCs or a T cell subset sorted from them (not recorded which). Source of these receptors: a man younger than 35 who had mild COVID-19 (a few samples of this study predate the infection). Cell type and time point are not known. Both conserved end residues are part of each CDR3. Fields, in order: D gene, V gene, clone size, J gene, CDR3 protein, CDR3 DNA. D genes are given only for firm matches. Size is omitted from some rows. Given values are once, few, many or a class for expanded clones.

D: TRBD1
V: TRBV24-1
size: few
J: TRBJ2-3
CDR3: CATSDFSVDRGTDTQYF
DNA: TGTGCCACCAGTGATTTTAGTGTAGACAGGGGCACAGATACGCAGTATTTT

D: TRBD2
V: TRBV5-1
size: few
J: TRBJ2-5
CDR3: CASSPVKRGPAQETQYF
DNA: TGCGCCAGCAGCCCTGTAAAGCGGGGGCCTGCACAAGAGACCCAGTACTTC

D: TRBD1
V: TRBV10-3
size: .
J: TRBJ1-3
CDR3: CAISLGQGGNTIYF
DNA: TGTGCCATCAGTCTTGGACAGGGTGGAAACACCATATATTTT

D: TRBD1
V: TRBV2
size: .
J: TRBJ1-6
CDR3: CACGTERSSPLHF
DNA: TGTGCCTGCGGGACAGAGCGGAGCTCACCCCTCCACTTT

D: TRBD2
V: TRBV7-2
size: few
J: TRBJ2-3
CDR3: CASSSPGGGTITDTQYF
DNA: TGTGCCAGCAGCTCCCCCGGCGGGGGGACTATCACAGATACGCAGTATTTT

D: .
V: TRBV9
size: many
J: TRBJ2-1
CDR3: CASSVGPGYNEQFF
DNA: TGTGCCAGCAGCGTAGGCCCGGGGTACAATGAGCAGTTCTTC

D: TRBD1
V: TRBV20-1
size: few
J: TRBJ2-6
CDR3: CSASRGPGANVLTF
DNA: TGCAGTGCTAGCAGGGGGCCTGGGGCCAACGTCCTGACTTTC

D: .
V: TRBV5-1
size: few
J: TRBJ2-3
CDR3: CASSRRGGDTQYF
DNA: TGCGCCAGCAGCCGCCGAGGAGGCGATACGCAGTATTTT

D: .
V: TRBV5-1
size: few
J: TRBJ1-6
CDR3: CASSLQGSHNSPLHF
DNA: TGCGCCAGCAGCTTACAGGGAAGCCATAATTCACCCCTCCACTTT

D: .
V: TRBV20-1
size: .
J: TRBJ1-1
CDR3: CSARFPGRGRVNTEAFF
DNA: TGCAGTGCTAGATTCCCCGGCAGGGGAAGAGTGAACACTGAAGCTTTCTTT

D: TRBD1
V: TRBV5-1
size: .
J: TRBJ2-1
CDR3: CASSLLGQGAYNEQFF
DNA: TGCGCCAGCAGCTTGCTCGGTCAGGGGGCCTACAATGAGCAGTTCTTC

D: TRBD2
V: TRBV24-1
size: .
J: TRBJ2-7
CDR3: CATSEPGRDEQYF
DNA: TGTGCCACCAGTGAACCTGGGAGGGACGAGCAGTACTTC

D: .
V: TRBV9
size: few
J: TRBJ1-2
CDR3: CASSGYPGYTF
DNA: TGTGCCAGCAGCGGTTACCCAGGCTACACCTTC

D: .
V: TRBV12-3/TRBV12-4
size: .
J: TRBJ2-1
CDR3: CASSSQRGDYNEQFF
DNA: TGTGCCAGCAGTTCTCAGAGAGGAGATTACAATGAGCAGTTCTTC

D: .
V: TRBV12-3/TRBV12-4
size: few
J: TRBJ2-3
CDR3: CASSLAGVADTQYF
DNA: TGTGCCAGCAGTTTAGCCGGGGTGGCAGATACGCAGTATTTT

D: .
V: TRBV6-2/TRBV6-3
size: .
J: TRBJ2-2
CDR3: CASSSVGWGELFF
DNA: TGTGCCAGCAGTTCTGTTGGTTGGGGGGAGCTGTTTTTT

D: .
V: TRBV19
size: .
J: TRBJ2-3
CDR3: CASSRARQLTDTQYF
DNA: TGTGCCAGTAGTAGGGCCCGCCAGCTGACAGATACGCAGTATTTT

D: .
V: TRBV7-2
size: few
J: TRBJ2-3
CDR3: CASSLYPVTDTQYF
DNA: TGTGCCAGCAGCTTGTACCCGGTCACAGATACGCAGTATTTT

D: TRBD1
V: TRBV12-3/TRBV12-4
size: few
J: TRBJ2-2
CDR3: CASSPDRGQLRYYVTTGELFF
DNA: TGTGCCAGCAGCCCTGACCGGGGACAGTTGAGATACTATGTCACCACCGGGGAGCTGTTTTTT

D: TRBD2
V: TRBV20-1
size: .
J: TRBJ2-1
CDR3: CSAKPHRASGGRYNEQFF
DNA: TGCAGTGCTAAACCTCACCGGGCTAGCGGGGGGCGGTACAATGAGCAGTTCTTC

D: .
V: TRBV5-8
size: many
J: TRBJ2-3
CDR3: CASSTGTFTDTQYF
DNA: TGTGCCAGCAGCACCGGGACTTTCACAGATACGCAGTATTTT

D: .
V: TRBV7-8
size: .
J: TRBJ1-1
CDR3: CASSLEGPYYKAFF
DNA: TGTGCCAGCAGCTTAGAGGGTCCTTATTATAAAGCTTTCTTT

D: .
V: TRBV10-3
size: few
J: TRBJ1-3
CDR3: CAISQGLRGNTIYF
DNA: TGTGCCATCAGTCAGGGCCTAAGAGGAAACACCATATATTTT

D: .
V: TRBV2
size: .
J: TRBJ1-5
CDR3: CASSAGRTNQPQHF
DNA: TGTGCCAGCAGCGCCGGGAGAACCAATCAGCCCCAGCATTTT

D: .
V: TRBV5-1
size: .
J: TRBJ1-6
CDR3: CASSAQGRDSPLHF
DNA: TGCGCCAGCAGCGCGCAAGGGAGGGATTCACCCCTCCACTTT

D: TRBD2
V: TRBV5-1
size: few
J: TRBJ2-5
CDR3: CASSLAGIAGENQYF
DNA: TGCGCCAGCAGCTTGGCCGGGATAGCGGGGGAGAACCAGTACTTC

D: TRBD1
V: TRBV27
size: few
J: TRBJ1-6
CDR3: CAPTPTGSNSPLHF
DNA: TGTGCCCCGACTCCGACAGGGTCCAATTCACCCCTCCACTTT

D: .
V: TRBV6-2/TRBV6-3
size: few
J: TRBJ2-3
CDR3: CASSWDTSNTDTQYF
DNA: TGTGCCAGCAGCTGGGACACGTCTAACACAGATACGCAGTATTTT

D: .
V: TRBV27
size: few
J: TRBJ2-7
CDR3: CASSFTWDTQQYF
DNA: TGTGCCAGCAGTTTCACCTGGGACACCCAGCAGTACTTC

D: TRBD2
V: TRBV4-3
size: .
J: TRBJ2-1
CDR3: CASSQVLGGGGAYNEQFF
DNA: TGCGCCAGCAGCCAAGTGCTTGGGGGCGGGGGGGCTTACAATGAGCAGTTCTTC

D: .
V: TRBV12-3/TRBV12-4
size: many
J: TRBJ1-3
CDR3: CASSPGTGFFTIYF
DNA: TGTGCCAGCAGTCCCGGGACCGGGTTTTTCACCATATATTTT

D: .
V: TRBV7-2
size: .
J: TRBJ1-5
CDR3: CASSLSSQGLFRPQHF
DNA: TGTGCCAGCAGCTTAAGTTCGCAGGGGCTTTTTCGCCCCCAGCATTTT

D: .
V: TRBV10-3
size: .
J: TRBJ2-5
CDR3: CAISELGETQYF
DNA: TGTGCCATCAGTGAGTTGGGTGAGACCCAGTACTTC

D: .
V: TRBV5-5
size: few
J: TRBJ2-1
CDR3: CASSPLGGLVSEQFF
DNA: TGTGCCAGCAGCCCGCTGGGGGGTCTCGTGAGTGAGCAGTTCTTC

D: TRBD1
V: TRBV7-6
size: few
J: TRBJ1-4
CDR3: CASSSRFRDRGEKLFF
DNA: TGTGCCAGCAGCTCACGGTTCCGGGACAGGGGTGAAAAACTGTTTTTT

D: TRBD2
V: TRBV20-1
size: .
J: TRBJ2-5
CDR3: CSARGTSGVQETQYF
DNA: TGCAGTGCTAGAGGGACTAGCGGGGTCCAAGAGACCCAGTACTTC

D: TRBD1
V: TRBV7-2
size: .
J: TRBJ2-1
CDR3: CASRGTGSVEQFF
DNA: TGTGCCAGCAGGGGGACAGGTTCCGTTGAGCAGTTCTTC

D: .
V: TRBV5-1
size: .
J: TRBJ2-7
CDR3: CASSLGDGRAYEQYF
DNA: TGCGCCAGCAGCTTAGGGGACGGACGGGCCTACGAGCAGTACTTC

D: .
V: TRBV7-2
size: .
J: TRBJ2-2
CDR3: CASSNLGSRGVELFF
DNA: TGTGCCAGCAGCAATCTCGGCAGCAGGGGGGTGGAGCTGTTTTTT

D: .
V: TRBV7-2
size: .
J: TRBJ1-2
CDR3: CASSYLPDLGAGGGYTF
DNA: TGTGCCAGCAGCTACCTCCCCGACTTGGGCGCGGGGGGTGGCTACACCTTC

D: TRBD1
V: TRBV6-5
size: once
J: TRBJ2-7
CDR3: CASRGADRGVHEQYF
DNA: TGTGCCAGCAGGGGAGCCGACAGGGGAGTCCACGAGCAGTACTTC

D: .
V: TRBV7-2
size: .
J: TRBJ1-4
CDR3: CASSSQGISEKLFF
DNA: TGTGCCAGCAGCTCTCAGGGGATAAGCGAAAAACTGTTTTTT

D: TRBD2
V: TRBV20-1
size: .
J: TRBJ2-4
CDR3: CSAPGTSKNIQYF
DNA: TGCAGTGCTCCCGGGACTAGCAAAAACATTCAGTACTTC

D: .
V: TRBV7-2
size: many
J: TRBJ2-2
CDR3: CASSLAGNTGELFF
DNA: TGTGCCAGCAGCTTAGCGGGGAACACCGGGGAGCTGTTTTTT

D: .
V: TRBV29-1
size: .
J: TRBJ2-1
CDR3: CSLGAYNEQFF
DNA: TGCAGCCTCGGGGCCTACAATGAGCAGTTCTTC

D: .
V: TRBV28
size: few
J: TRBJ1-4
CDR3: CASSLNSEKLFF
DNA: TGTGCCAGCAGTTTAAACAGCGAAAAACTGTTTTTT

D: TRBD1
V: TRBV7-2
size: .
J: TRBJ1-3
CDR3: CASSTDRDSGNTIYF
DNA: TGTGCCAGCAGCACAGACAGGGACTCTGGAAACACCATATATTTT